This TCR beta chain comes out of a study of blood T cell repertoires in COVID-19. Study-wide background: The United States, Italy and Spain provided the acute and convalescent COVID-19 samples. The analysed material was cDNA or gDNA that came from T cells, B-cell-depleted T cells, or PBMCs.

Per the study methods: Estimates of nucleated cell counts were drawn from the amplification of reference gene primers. Assay: immunoSEQ multiplex PCR; the TCRdb copy retains only in-frame clones and omits some. V, J and clone size were drawn from that table, and D and trimming were deduced from the DNA. The sample yields around 200,000 clones, about 90% seen once. The sample taken for sequencing was peripheral blood. This TCR was recovered from a man between 45 and 60 years old with acute or convalescent COVID-19.

The CDR3 region has the DNA TGTGCCAGCAGCGTAGATCCCTCGAGCTCCTACAATGAGCAGTTCTTC. Amino acid sequence: CASSVDPSSSYNEQFF. V is TRBV9 and J is TRBJ2-1; unclear D gene. CDR3 length: 16 amino acids. Trimming took off 0 bases at V and 0 bases at J, with 10 bases between the two ends. Germline-derived CDR1 and CDR2 are SGDLS and YYNGEE.